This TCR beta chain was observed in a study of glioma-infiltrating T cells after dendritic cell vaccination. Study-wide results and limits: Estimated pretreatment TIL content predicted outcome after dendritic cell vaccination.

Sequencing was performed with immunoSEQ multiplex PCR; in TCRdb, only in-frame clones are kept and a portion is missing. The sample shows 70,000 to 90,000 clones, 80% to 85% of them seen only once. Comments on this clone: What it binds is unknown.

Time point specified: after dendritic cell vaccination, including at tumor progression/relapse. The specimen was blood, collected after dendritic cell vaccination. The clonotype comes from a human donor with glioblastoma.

In DNA form, the CDR3 reads TGTGCCAGCAGGCAGGGAAGGGGGACTGAAGCTTTCTTT. This codes for CASRQGRGTEAFF. This chain uses TRBV2 with TRBJ1-1; tentative D call: TRBD1 (6 bases). Trimming cost V 6 bases and J 5 bases, with 13 bases left between them. The CDR3 runs to 13 residues. Germline V gene lookup returns CDR1 SNHLY and CDR2 FYNNEI.